Sequencing of this T cell receptor beta chain was carried out in a study of cytomegalovirus exposure and HLA in healthy donors. The CDR3 is 17 amino acids. Unmatched junction bases numbered 6, after V lost 1 base and J lost 0 bases. Germline loops: CDR1 SGHVS, CDR2 FQNEAQ. Both 60 Vbeta primers and 13 Jbeta primers went into the PCR. TCRdb's copy holds only in-frame clones and misses some; the assay was immunoSEQ multiplex PCR. The sample shows about 140,000 clones, 80% of them seen only once. This chain uses TRBV7-8 with TRBJ2-3; 8 nucleotides line up with TRBD2. Specimen: PBMCs. This receptor was identified in a male donor in good health and CMV-seropositive. The CDR3 DNA reads TGTGCCAGCAGCTTAGAAGGTAGCGGGATTAGCACAGATACGCAGTATTTT. Translated: CASSLEGSGISTDTQYF. The whole variable domain, remainder taken from reference TRBV7-8 and TRBJ2-3, is GAGVSQSPRYKVAKRGQDVALRCDPISGHVSLFWYQQALGQGPEFLTYFQNEAQLDKSGLPSDRFFAERPEGSVSTLKIQRTQQEDSAVYLCASSLEGSGISTDTQYFGPGTRLTVL.